The rows below give T cell receptor beta chains drawn from one sample of a study of shared clonotypes between healthy human individuals. The data were produced by immunoSEQ multiplex PCR, yet TCRdb's version contains in-frame clones alone and is incomplete. This sample yields about 2,200,000 clones, of which approximately 94% are seen a single time; 1.5% to 2% belongs to the top ten. The sample taken for sequencing was naive CD8+ T cells from PBMCs. These receptor sequences come from a man aged 18 to 35 in good health. Some clones in this sample may be carry-over from other donors' samples. Both conserved end residues are part of each CDR3. Fields, in order: J gene, V gene, clone size, D gene, CDR3 DNA, CDR3 protein. The D gene is left open where the match is weak. Clone size is given for some rows only: seen once, a few or many times, or a class if the clone is expanded.

TRBJ2-1,TRBV4-1,NA,TRBD2,TGCGCCAGCAGCCGCTCGAAGTTCTCGCGGGAGGGCCGTTACAATGAGCAGTTCTTC,CASSRSKFSREGRYNEQFF
TRBJ1-2,TRBV19,NA,NA,TGTGCCAGTTCGCCCCCCCAGAATTATGGCTACACCTTC,CASSPPQNYGYTF
TRBJ2-1,TRBV9,NA,NA,TGTGCCAGCAGCCCGGGGTTCAATGAGCAGTTCTTC,CASSPGFNEQFF
TRBJ2-7,TRBV6-5,NA,NA,TGTGCCAGCAGTGACGCCAATCGAAGGTACGAGCAGTACTTC,CASSDANRRYEQYF
TRBJ1-2,TRBV7-9,once,NA,TGTGCCAGCAGCTTAGGTATCAAAGACTATGGCTACACCTTC,CASSLGIKDYGYTF
TRBJ1-1,TRBV9,NA,TRBD1,TGTGCCAGCAGCGCCCGACAGGGGATGAACACTGAAGCTTTCTTT,CASSARQGMNTEAFF
TRBJ2-2,TRBV11-2,NA,NA,TGTGCCAGCAGCTACCGGGACCAAAACACCGGGGAGCTGTTTTTT,CASSYRDQNTGELFF
TRBJ1-6,TRBV30,NA,TRBD1,TGTGCCTGGAGTATCGACAGGGTCAATTCACCCCTCCACTTT,CAWSIDRVNSPLHF
TRBJ1-4,TRBV7-8,NA,TRBD1,TGTGCCAGCAGCCCAAAGACAGGGGGCCAAGAAAAACTGTTTTTT,CASSPKTGGQEKLFF
TRBJ2-1,TRBV2,NA,TRBD2,TGTGCCAGCAGTGAAACGGGACTAGCGGGAGTTCATGAGCAGTTCTTC,CASSETGLAGVHEQFF
TRBJ1-2,TRBV9,NA,TRBD1,TGTGCCAGCAGCGTTACAGGGGGCCTTGATGGCTACACCTTC,CASSVTGGLDGYTF
TRBJ2-2,TRBV7-8,NA,TRBD1,TGTGCCAGCAGCTACCCCCGACAGGGGGCGCAGCTAGGGAACACCGGGGAGCTGTTTTTT,CASSYPRQGAQLGNTGELFF
TRBJ2-7,TRBV28,NA,NA,TGTGCCAGCAGTCCTAATACAGGGTGGGTTTCCTACGAGCAGTACTTC,CASSPNTGWVSYEQYF
TRBJ2-1,TRBV28,NA,TRBD1,TGTGCCAGCAGACTGACAGGGTACAATGAGCAGTTCTTC,CASRLTGYNEQFF
TRBJ2-7,TRBV4-2,NA,TRBD1,TGTGCCAGCAGCCAAGATCGACGACAGGGATCCTACGAGCAGTACTTC,CASSQDRRQGSYEQYF
TRBJ2-5,TRBV6-5,NA,NA,TGTGCCAGCAGTTACTCGGAGAGTGTGGAGACCCAGTACTTC,CASSYSESVETQYF
TRBJ2-3,TRBV7-9,NA,TRBD2,TGTGCCAGCAGCTCCCGGACTAGCGCCTCAGATACGCAGTATTTT,CASSSRTSASDTQYF
TRBJ2-1,TRBV9,NA,TRBD1,TGTGCCAGCAGCGTTTCGGGACAGGAGTACAATGAGCAGTTCTTC,CASSVSGQEYNEQFF
TRBJ2-5,TRBV5-4,NA,NA,TGTGCCAGCAGCTTGTCCGCTTCCTGGGAGACCCAGTACTTC,CASSLSASWETQYF
TRBJ1-1,TRBV29-1,NA,NA,TGCAGCGTTGGTGGGGGATCGAACACTGAAGCTTTCTTT,CSVGGGSNTEAFF
TRBJ2-1,TRBV6-5,NA,TRBD2,TGTGCCAGCATCGGGGGGGGACTAGCGACCGATGAGCAGTTCTTC,CASIGGGLATDEQFF
TRBJ1-2,TRBV6-1,NA,TRBD1,TGTGCCAGCAGTGAAGAGGGGACAGCTATTCTCTATGGCTACACCTTC,CASSEEGTAILYGYTF
TRBJ2-7,TRBV5-1,NA,TRBD1,TGCGCCAGCAGCTCGGACAGGGGGCTTTCCTACGAGCAGTACTTC,CASSSDRGLSYEQYF
TRBJ1-4,TRBV9,NA,NA,TGTGCCAGCAGCGCTACAACTAATGAAAAACTGTTTTTT,CASSATTNEKLFF
TRBJ1-2,TRBV9,NA,NA,TGTGCCAGCAGCGTACATCCGGGACCTTCCTTTCCCGGCTACACCTTC,CASSVHPGPSFPGYTF
TRBJ2-5,TRBV7-9,NA,NA,TGTGCCAGCAGCTTAGCGATTGGCAGGGGAGAAGAGACCCAGTACTTC,CASSLAIGRGEETQYF
TRBJ1-2,TRBV28,NA,NA,TGTGCCAGCAGTTTAGCCCGTTCTCCGAATGGCTACACCTTC,CASSLARSPNGYTF
TRBJ1-2,TRBV13,NA,TRBD1,TGTGCCAGCAGCTTAGCCGGACAGGGGAGCCCCTATGGCTACACCTTC,CASSLAGQGSPYGYTF
TRBJ1-5,TRBV2,NA,TRBD1,TGTGCCAGCAGCCCGACGGGACAGGGTAATCATCGGAGCAATCAGCCCCAGCATTTT,CASSPTGQGNHRSNQPQHF
TRBJ1-2,TRBV7-8,NA,TRBD1,TGTGCCAGCAGCAAGACAGGGGGATCCCCTGGCTACACCTTC,CASSKTGGSPGYTF
TRBJ2-7,TRBV7-9,NA,TRBD1,TGTGCCAGCAGCTTATTTCTGACAGGGCCCGAGCAGTACTTC,CASSLFLTGPEQYF
TRBJ1-1,TRBV7-9,NA,TRBD1,TGTGCCAGCAGCGATACAGGGGGCCAAAACACTGAAGCTTTCTTT,CASSDTGGQNTEAFF
TRBJ2-1,TRBV7-3,NA,NA,TGTGCCAGCAGCTCCATCCACAATGACCTTAATCCTAATGAGCAGTTCTTC,CASSSIHNDLNPNEQFF
TRBJ2-3,TRBV7-8,NA,NA,TGTGCCAGCAGTACCCTACCGGGTTCTAGCACAGATACGCAGTATTTT,CASSTLPGSSTDTQYF
TRBJ2-7,TRBV5-5,NA,NA,TGTGCCAGCAGCTTGCGAGGTTTGCGACAGGTGAAAGGCTTC,CASSLRGLRQVKGF
TRBJ1-5,TRBV5-8,NA,TRBD1,TGTGCCAGCAGCCGGACGGGACAGGGGCTCCATCAGCCCCAGCATTTT,CASSRTGQGLHQPQHF
TRBJ2-7,TRBV7-2,NA,NA,TGTGCCAGCAGCTTAGGTTGGGACGTCAAATCAGGCGAGCAGTACTTC,CASSLGWDVKSGEQYF
TRBJ1-1,TRBV18,NA,NA,TGTGCCAGCTCACCCGGTAGCGGAGCTTTCTTT,CASSPGSGAFF
TRBJ2-1,TRBV29-1,NA,NA,TGCAGCGTGAAGATGGGGTCGAGCTCCTACAATGAGCAGTTCTTC,CSVKMGSSSYNEQFF
TRBJ2-1,TRBV27,NA,NA,TGTGCCAGCAGTTTGCAGGGACTCTACCCTACCTACAATGAGCAGTTCTTC,CASSLQGLYPTYNEQFF
TRBJ2-1,TRBV7-2,NA,TRBD2,TGTGCCAGCAGCTCCCTAGCGGGAAGGAGGGATGAGCAGTTCTTC,CASSSLAGRRDEQFF
TRBJ1-2,TRBV27,NA,TRBD1,TGTGCCAGCAGTTTCAGCCGGGACAGGGGATACTATGGCTACACCTTC,CASSFSRDRGYYGYTF
TRBJ1-5,TRBV28,NA,NA,TGTGCCAGCAGTTTAGCGTGGCTCGATCAGCCCCAGCATTTT,CASSLAWLDQPQHF
TRBJ2-3,TRBV11-2,NA,NA,TGTGCCAGCAGCTCATCCTGGGGGGGCACAGATACGCAGTATTTT,CASSSSWGGTDTQYF
TRBJ2-7,TRBV5-1,NA,TRBD1,TGCGCCAGCAGCCCCTCCGGGACAGGGCCTTACGAGCAGTACTTC,CASSPSGTGPYEQYF
TRBJ2-7,TRBV27,NA,NA,TGTGCCAGCAGTTTATTGGGACTCCAGTCCTACGAGCAGTACTTC,CASSLLGLQSYEQYF
TRBJ2-7,TRBV2,NA,TRBD2,TGTGCCATCCTAAGTCGGCTAGCGGGAAACGAGCAGTACTTC,CAILSRLAGNEQYF
TRBJ2-7,TRBV2,NA,TRBD1,TGTGCCAGCATGTTCAGGGGGCACGAGCAGTACTTC,CASMFRGHEQYF
TRBJ2-7,TRBV14,NA,TRBD2,TGTGCCAGCAGCCAAGAAGACAGCGGGAGTATCTACGAGCAGTACTTC,CASSQEDSGSIYEQYF
TRBJ1-3,TRBV30,NA,NA,TGTGCCTGGAGTGTACCCCAGGGGACGGTAAACACCATATATTTT,CAWSVPQGTVNTIYF
TRBJ1-2,TRBV4-1,NA,NA,TGCGCCAGCAGCCAATGGGGACTTATTTCTTTGGGCTACACCTTC,CASSQWGLISLGYTF
TRBJ2-1,TRBV28,NA,NA,TGTGCCAGCAGCCCCCGGGCGAATGAGCAGTTCTTC,CASSPRANEQFF